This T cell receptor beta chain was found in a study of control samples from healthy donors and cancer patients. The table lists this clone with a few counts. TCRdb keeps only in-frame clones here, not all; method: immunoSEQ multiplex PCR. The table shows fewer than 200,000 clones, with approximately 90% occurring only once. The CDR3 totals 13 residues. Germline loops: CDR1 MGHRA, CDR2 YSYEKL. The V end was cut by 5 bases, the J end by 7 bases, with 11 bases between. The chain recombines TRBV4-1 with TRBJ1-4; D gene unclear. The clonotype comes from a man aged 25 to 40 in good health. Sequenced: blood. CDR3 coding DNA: TGCGCCAGCAGCGGGGTAGTAAGTGAAAAACTGTTTTTT. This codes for CASSGVVSEKLFF.